The 8 T cell receptor beta chains in this list originate from one sample, sequenced in a study of Ad26.COV2.S vaccination and SARS-CoV-2 variants. The protocol was immunoSEQ multiplex PCR, while the TCRdb copy is restricted to in-frame clones and leaves out a portion. Among 500,000 or so clones listed, 89% were seen once. The treatment: some 20 received Ad26.COV2.S at low or high dose, single or two shots; about five received placebo; per-sample allocation not given. Specimens were obtained on day 63 following the first vaccine or placebo injection. This material consisted of peripheral blood, taken in a trial of Ad26.COV2.S vaccine versus placebo. The origin of the receptors is a person aged 18-60 years who received the Ad26.COV2.S COVID-19 vaccine or a placebo.

V is TRBV13 and J is TRBJ1-1; D remains ambiguous. V was pared by 1 base and J by 1 base, with 7 bases between. The CDR3 has 14 amino acids. Germline assignment: CDR1 PRHDT and CDR2 FYEKMQ (reference sequence). The CDR3 spells CASSLVGGNTEAFF. CDR3 DNA: TGTGCCAGCAGCTTAGTTGGAGGGAACACTGAAGCTTTCTTT.

The V call is TRBV28, the J call TRBJ2-1; 10 bases align to TRBD2. Germline lookup yields CDR1 MDHEN and CDR2 SYDVKM. The ends lost 6 bases at V and 3 bases at J; junction bases unmatched: 5. The CDR3 has 15 amino acids. This CDR3 reads CASSLLAGFYNEQFF. DNA for the CDR3: TGTGCCAGCAGCCTACTAGCGGGGTTCTACAATGAGCAGTTCTTC.

In its sample, this clone was seen a few times. The rearrangement joins TRBV10-3 to TRBJ2-2; tentative D call: TRBD2 (5 bases). There are 14 residues in the CDR3. CDR1 is ENHRY and CDR2 is SYGVKD in the germline V gene. Deletions cut 10 bases from V and 3 bases from J, with 15 bases between. CDR3 nucleotides: TGTGCCACCTCGACCCAGGAGGACACCGGGGAGCTGTTTTTT. This encodes CATSTQEDTGELFF.

V and J are TRBV7-9 and TRBJ2-5; the match to TRBD2 covers 14 bases. V lost 5 bases to trimming and J lost 4 bases; unmatched junction nucleotides: 12. The CDR3 sequence is 18 residues long. Germline lookup yields CDR1 SEHNR and CDR2 FQNEAQ (reference sequence). CDR3 sequence (DNA): TGTGCCAGCAGCACCGGGACTAGCGGGAGTTTATCCCGAGAGACCCAGTACTTC. Its protein is CASSTGTSGSLSRETQYF. The full variable domain, completed using reference TRBV7-9 and TRBJ2-5, is DTGVSQNPRHKITKRGQNVTFRCDPISEHNRLYWYRQTLGQGPEFLTYFQNEAQLEKSRLLSDRFSAERPKGSFSTLEIQRTEQGDSAMYLCASSTGTSGSLSRETQYFGPGTRLLVL.

CDR3 nucleotides: TGTGCCAGCAGCTTAGGAGGGCGGGGGCCCCAAGAGACCCAGTACTTC. Its translation is CASSLGGRGPQETQYF. The genes are TRBV7-3 and TRBJ2-5; D possibly corresponds to TRBD2 (7 bases). Germline V gene lookup returns CDR1 SGHTA and CDR2 FQGTGA. V was clipped by 2 bases and J by 1 base, with 14 bases between them. The CDR3 consists of 16 residues.

This chain connects TRBV2 to TRBJ1-5, with D unclear. The germline gives CDR1 SNHLY, CDR2 FYNNEI. The germline V and J ends were trimmed by 1 base and 5 bases, with 9 bases remaining between them. The CDR3 sequence is 14 residues long. The CDR3 here is CASSEVWRDQPQHF. DNA for the CDR3: TGTGCCAGCAGTGAAGTGTGGCGGGATCAGCCCCAGCATTTT. The whole variable domain, remainder taken from reference TRBV2 and TRBJ1-5, is EPEVTQTPSHQVTQMGQEVILRCVPISNHLYFYWYRQILGQKVEFLVSFYNNEISEKSEIFDDQFSVERPDGSNFTLKIRSTKLEDSAMYFCASSEVWRDQPQHFGDGTRLSIL.

V gene TRBV11-3 combines with J gene TRBJ2-7; D is ambiguous. The CDR3 extends over 13 amino acids. Trimming stripped 0 bases from V and 2 bases from J, with 5 bases between. The germline V gene encodes CDR1 SGHNT and CDR2 YENEEA. This CDR3 is CASSLDSPYEQYF. The CDR3 DNA is TGTGCCAGCAGCTTAGATTCCCCCTACGAGCAGTACTTC.

This chain joins TRBV19 and TRBJ2-1, with D tentatively TRBD2 (6 bases). CDR3 length equals 15 residues. CDR1 is LNHDA and CDR2 is SQIVND in the germline V gene (reference sequence). V was cut by 3 bases and J by 3 bases, with 12 bases left in between. The DNA of the CDR3 is TGTGCCAGTAGTATCGGGGCGGGACTCTACAATGAGCAGTTCTTC. Translating gives CASSIGAGLYNEQFF.